The 19 T cell receptor beta chains presented below share a single source sample, sequenced in a study of T cell responses to AZD1222 COVID-19 vaccine. Assay used: immunoSEQ multiplex PCR; TCRdb lists only in-frame clones, some missing. The sample has 95,000 to 130,000 clones, more than 75% seen once. Sequenced here: peripheral blood, sampled on day 0 of AZD1222 vaccination. The receptors derive from an adult in good health.

The rearrangement uses TRBV11-3 and TRBJ1-1; D possibly corresponds to TRBD1 (6 bases). Trimming cost V 5 bases and J 3 bases, with 13 bases left between them. The V gene's germline CDR1 is SGHNT and CDR2 YENEEA. The CDR3 consists of 14 residues. CDR3 loop: CASSHTHRDTEAFF. As DNA, the CDR3 is TGTGCCAGCAGCCATACCCACAGGGACACTGAAGCTTTCTTT.

The chain links TRBV3-1 (or the pseudogene TRBV3-2) to TRBJ2-5; D gene uncertain. The V end was cut by 0 bases, the J end by 0 bases, with 11 bases between. CDR1 is LGHDT and CDR2 is YNNKEL in the germline V gene (reference sequence). The CDR3 is 16 residues long. The CDR3 nucleotides are TGTGCCAGCAGCCAAGATAATCCCAGATACCAAGAGACCCAGTACTTC. It translates to CASSQDNPRYQETQYF.

The genes are TRBV28 and TRBJ2-7; unclear D gene. CDR1 and CDR2 (germline): MDHEN, SYDVKM. V lost 7 bases to trimming and J lost 5 bases, with 24 bases between them. This CDR3 is 16 amino acids long. CDR3 residues: CASTPSGARGFNEQYF. CDR3 nucleotide sequence: TGTGCCAGCACCCCATCAGGTGCCCGAGGTTTTAACGAGCAGTACTTC. The full variable domain, rest sourced from reference TRBV28 and TRBJ2-7, is DVKVTQSSRYLVKRTGEKVFLECVQDMDHENMFWYRQDPGLGLRLIYFSYDVKMKEKGDIPEGYSVSREKKERFSLILESASTNQTSMYLCASTPSGARGFNEQYFGPGTRLTVT.

This sequence joins TRBV28 and TRBJ1-2; 9 bases agree with TRBD1. Germline assignment: CDR1 MDHEN and CDR2 SYDVKM. There are 14 residues in the CDR3. The ends lost 3 bases at V and 8 bases at J; junction bases unmatched: 7. The CDR3 reads CASSFTGTGGGYTF. DNA of the CDR3: TGTGCCAGCAGTTTCACAGGAACAGGGGGCGGCTACACCTTC.

This clone was observed once. The rearrangement links TRBV6-5 to TRBJ1-1; 7 nucleotides line up with TRBD1. The V and J ends lost 7 bases and 6 bases, in that order; junction bases with no gene match: 11. Germline CDR1 and CDR2: MNHEY and SVGAGI. The CDR3 has 14 residues. CDR3 DNA sequence: TGTGCCAGCACCACCAACAGGGGAAGGTCTGAAGCTTTCTTT. Encoded protein: CASTTNRGRSEAFF.

The chain recombines TRBV19 with TRBJ2-7, with D uncertain. The CDR3 extends over 12 amino acids. Looked up from germline, CDR1 is LNHDA and CDR2 is SQIVND (reference sequence). V lost 5 bases and J lost 7, with 12 bases in between. The CDR3 nucleotides are TGTGCCAGTAGTTCCCACGCAAGGGAGCAGTACTTC. The encoded protein is CASSSHAREQYF.

The chain uses TRBV5-1 and TRBJ1-6; a weak D match, TRBD1 (5 bases). Germline V CDR1 and CDR2: SGHRS, YFSETQ. CDR3 size: 16 residues. The germline V and J ends were trimmed by 0 bases and 4 bases, with 11 bases remaining between them. The CDR3 bases are TGCGCCAGCAGCTTGGCCGGGACCTTATATAATTCACCCCTCCACTTT. Translated, it gives CASSLAGTLYNSPLHF.

The chain uses TRBV9 and TRBJ1-2, with TRBD1 identical over 7 bases. With V trimmed by 4 bases and J by 8 bases, 11 bases remained unmatched. Germline V gene data show CDR1 as SGDLS and CDR2 as YYNGEE. This CDR3 comprises 14 residues. The CDR3 reads CASSPRTGGLGYTF. CDR3 sequence (DNA): TGTGCCAGCAGCCCCCGGACAGGCGGTTTGGGCTACACCTTC.

The V call is TRBV19, the J call TRBJ1-6; possibly TRBD1 for D (5 bases). V lost 5 bases and J lost 11, with 13 bases in between. This CDR3 region has 13 residues. The germline CDR1 and CDR2 sequences are LNHDA and SQIVND (reference sequence). The CDR3 loop is CASSLGGIAPLHF. DNA of the CDR3: TGTGCCAGTAGTCTTGGGGGGATCGCACCCCTCCACTTT.

This rearrangement joins TRBV6-5 to TRBJ2-7; TRBD2 matches 13 bases. Trimming at V came to 4 bases and at J to 4 bases, leaving 1 base not matched to a gene. The CDR3 consists of 14 residues. Germline V CDR1 and CDR2: MNHEY, SVGAGI. The CDR3 loop is CASSWTSGSYEQYF. In nucleotides, the CDR3 is TGTGCCAGCAGTTGGACTAGCGGGAGTTACGAGCAGTACTTC.

The chain has TRBV6-4 and TRBJ1-5; the D is unclear. V was cut by 6 bases and J by 5 bases, with 23 bases left in between. Germline V lookup: CDR1 MRHNA, CDR2 SNTAGT. CDR3 size: 17 residues. The CDR3 region is CASRWEDSPLNHQPQHF. In DNA, the CDR3 is TGTGCCAGCAGGTGGGAGGATTCCCCGTTAAATCATCAGCCCCAGCATTTT.

The rearrangement links TRBV28 to TRBJ2-1, with 10 bases aligning to TRBD2. From germline, CDR1 is MDHEN and CDR2 SYDVKM. J gave up 5 bases and V 3 bases, and 10 bases lay outside the gene matches. This CDR3 is 17 amino acids long. The CDR3 region is CASSLADGLAVDNEQFF. CDR3 DNA: TGTGCCAGCAGTTTGGCAGACGGACTAGCGGTCGACAATGAGCAGTTCTTC.

The genes are TRBV12-3 or TRBV12-4 and TRBJ1-1; no definite D call. This CDR3 contains 10 residues. With 7 bases removed from V and 6 bases from J, the gap between germline ends came to 6 bases. The CDR3 reads CASMTSEAFF. CDR3 DNA: TGTGCCAGCATGACCTCTGAAGCTTTCTTT.

This clone was counted between two and nine times. The chain has TRBV28 and TRBJ1-1, with 9 positions matching TRBD1. This CDR3 has 15 amino acids. Germline values: CDR1 MDHEN, CDR2 SYDVKM. V was pared by 7 bases and J by 5 bases, with 11 bases of the junction left unmatched. CDR3 sequence: CASTLGQGFRTEAFF. The CDR3 DNA is TGTGCCAGCACCCTCGGACAGGGGTTTAGGACTGAAGCTTTCTTT.

This chain joins TRBV19 and TRBJ2-2; D is unclear. Germline CDR1 and CDR2: LNHDA and SQIVND (reference sequence). The CDR3 runs 13 residues. Trimming removed 2 bases at V and 7 bases at J, with 8 bases between. The CDR3 DNA reads as TGTGCCAGTAGTATATCACTCGTCGGGGAGCTGTTTTTT. It translates to CASSISLVGELFF.

The rearrangement links TRBV10-1 to TRBJ2-6; D remains ambiguous. This CDR3 is 16 amino acids long. V was trimmed by 8 bases and J by 0 bases, leaving 14 bases between them. CDR1 and CDR2 (germline): WNHNN, SYGVQD (reference sequence). The CDR3 protein is CASLLRQSSGANVLTF. CDR3 nucleotides: TGCGCCAGCCTACTACGGCAGAGCTCTGGGGCCAACGTCCTGACTTTC.

This clone was recorded only once. The chain recombines TRBV2 with TRBJ2-4, with a tentative D call TRBD1 (6 bases). Germline V lookup: CDR1 SNHLY, CDR2 FYNNEI. This CDR3 comprises 16 residues. V dropped 7 bases and J dropped 5 bases, with 21 bases sitting between them. The CDR3 DNA is TGTGCCAGCATGCTGCTAGGGGTACAGGGTCAAAACATTCAGTACTTC. Residues: CASMLLGVQGQNIQYF.

The chain combines TRBV18 with TRBJ1-6; D is undetermined. In germline, CDR1 is KGHSH, CDR2 LQKENI. This CDR3 comprises 13 residues. Trimming shortened V by 4 bases and J by 14 bases, and 15 bases separated the two germline ends. Here the CDR3 reads CASSQLDSVALHF. As DNA, the CDR3 is TGTGCCAGCTCACAGCTGGATTCGGTGGCCCTCCACTTT.

V and J are TRBV4-2 and TRBJ1-2; possible D gene TRBD1, 6 bases. Trimming pared 3 bases from V and 4 bases from J, leaving 6 bases between. Per germline, CDR1 LGHNA and CDR2 YNFKEQ. The CDR3 covers 12 residues. In nucleotides, the CDR3 is TGTGCCAGCAGCCAGGACAGCTATGGCTACACCTTC. The encoded protein is CASSQDSYGYTF.